The rows below give T cell receptor beta chains drawn from one sample of a study of blood T cell repertoires in COVID-19. The assay was immunoSEQ multiplex PCR, and TCRdb's table has in-frame clones only and misses some. The sample carries over 100,000 clones, about four fifths recorded once. Sequenced: peripheral blood. These receptors were obtained from a man aged 40-49 years with active or convalescent COVID-19. Both conserved end residues are part of each CDR3. D genes are given only for firm matches. Part of the rows lack a size; the others show once, few, many or a class for expanded clones.

clone_size j_call v_call d_call cdr3_aa cdr3_nt
- TRBJ2-7 TRBV9 TRBD2 CASSARTGTSGGHYEQYF TGTGCCAGCAGCGCCAGGACCGGGACTAGCGGGGGACACTACGAGCAGTACTTC
once TRBJ2-2 TRBV6-5 TRBD1 CASTTTGYAGELFF TGTGCCAGCACTACGACAGGGTATGCCGGGGAGCTGTTTTTT
- TRBJ1-6 TRBV7-2 TRBD1 CASSLQGVSSYNSPLHF TGTGCCAGCAGCCTCCAGGGGGTTAGCTCCTATAATTCACCCCTCCACTTT
- TRBJ2-7 TRBV11-2 - CASSLTTGNYEQYF TGTGCCAGCAGCTTGACCACAGGGAATTACGAGCAGTACTTC
- TRBJ2-5 TRBV3-1/TRBV3-2 - CASRAFERRTQETQYF TGTGCCAGCAGAGCATTTGAAAGGAGAACCCAAGAGACCCAGTACTTC
- TRBJ2-3 TRBV6-2/TRBV6-3 TRBD2 CASSPPPGGHIDTQYF TGTGCCAGCAGTCCCCCGCCGGGGGGGCATATAGATACGCAGTATTTT
- TRBJ2-7 TRBV4-2 TRBD1 CASSQGDSSYEQYF TGTGCCAGCAGCCAAGGGGACAGCTCCTACGAGCAGTACTTC
- TRBJ1-1 TRBV9 TRBD1 CASSRDNKWDRGTEAFF TGTGCCAGCAGCCGAGACAACAAATGGGACAGGGGGACTGAAGCTTTCTTT
- TRBJ1-1 TRBV5-1 - CASSLPGNTEAFF TGCGCCAGCAGCTTGCCAGGGAACACTGAAGCTTTCTTT
- TRBJ2-2 TRBV10-2 TRBD2 CASSETRGRGGRDTGELFF TGCGCCAGCAGTGAGACCCGGGGGCGGGGGGGGCGCGACACCGGGGAGCTGTTTTTT